The present TCR beta chain was sequenced within a study of radiation and T cells in renal cell carcinoma. Time point here: blood 4 weeks post-SBRT, at nephrectomy. Regarding treatment: 15 Gy SBRT to primary tumor, nephrectomy 4 weeks later. Nephrectomy followed 15 Gy stereotactic body radiation by 4 weeks. After SBRT, blood was collected at 2 and 4 weeks, plus baseline. Clear cell pathology was present in this patient's renal cell carcinoma. With regard to this clone: Antigen specificity is unknown.

General study results and limits: Pretreatment tumor biopsies were lacking, so baseline clonotypes are unknown.

After removal of 4 bases from V and 4 bases from J, the junction contained 9 bases not matched to a gene. The CDR3 is made up of 16 amino acids. Using immunoSEQ multiplex PCR, the repertoire was profiled, and TCRdb retains in-frame clones only, with some absent. The sample consists of 25,000 to 40,000 clones, more than 65% of them appearing once. This receptor was taken from a man aged 55 to 70 with renal cell carcinoma. Specimen: blood, collected from a patient whose treatment included radiotherapy and nephrectomy. The chain carries TRBV5-3 and TRBJ2-1, with 9 nucleotides matching TRBD2. TRBV5-3 is an ORF for which the function is uncertain. Here the CDR3 DNA reads TGTGCCAGAAGCCTCCGGACTAGCGAGCTTTACAATGAGCAGTTCTTC. The encoded protein is CARSLRTSELYNEQFF.